This T cell receptor beta chain was captured in a study of blood T cell repertoires in COVID-19 (dated by TCRdb to about 2020). With respect to the entire study: Collaborator samples came from the United States, Italy and Spain and covered acute and convalescent phases of COVID-19. The material from the prospective study consisted of cDNA or gDNA derived from T cells, B-cell-depleted T cells, or PBMCs. Deeply sampled blood TCRbeta repertoires from subjects exposed to, actively infected with, or recovered from COVID-19 were included in the dataset. The repertoires were made available in a free public database intended to serve as a resource for research on the immune response to SARS-CoV-2. The samples were drawn from two sources: the first 160 participants of the ongoing ImmuneRACE study, and 1,200 or so subjects contributed by 6 global collaborators. A de-identified subject ID, COVID-19 status, age in years and sex were almost always included in the sample metadata. Where HLA class I and class II types were available, the types were taken from metadata supplied by the sample provider, not from assay-based typing.

At one collaborating source in Seattle, patients were enrolled during active infection and were followed longitudinally through the course of disease. Whole blood was collected in K2EDTA tubes by collaborating institutions according to the institutions' own protocols. For TCRbeta analysis, collaborators shipped samples in one of three forms: frozen whole blood, isolated PBMCs, or DNA extracted from either of those sample types. A word on this clone: Its antigen specificity is not known. No base quality information exists; no much larger clone differs at one position.

Sequences MNHEY (CDR1) and SVGAGI (CDR2) are obtained from the germline V gene. V was cut back by 6 bases and J by 7 bases, leaving a gap of 15 bases between them. The CDR3 measures 13 amino acids from cysteine to phenylalanine. Left in the record is the CDR3 DNA by itself, 39 bases read in frame from the first base. Overall results and qualifications from the work: The amount of clinical and demographic metadata varied by source and participant and was provided uncurated.

The immunoSEQ Assay, a bias-controlled multiplex PCR, was used to amplify TCRbeta CDR3 regions from genomic DNA. The source study handled its data this way. Nucleated cell counts per sample were estimated from amplification of reference gene primers within the assay. Sequence reads were collapsed and filtered to measure the absolute abundance of every unique TCRbeta CDR3 rearrangement. Productive Simpson clonality was computed per sample as the square root of Simpson's diversity index over productive rearrangements. In TCRdb, the immuneACCESS table is reduced to in-frame sequences with V and J assigned. These tables do not hold every clone; where another copy was compared, an unresolved V gene accounts for under half, and the others remain unexplained. D and trimming were read from the DNA, whereas the V and J calls and clone size are those reported in that table. This sample holds 300,000 to 350,000 clones; around 89% were observed only once. The top ten hold around 0.96% of the sample.

The sequenced material came from peripheral blood. The TCR originated in a woman between 35 and 50 years old with COVID-19, enrolled during active disease. The rearrangement joined TRBV6-5 to TRBJ2-5; TRBD2 might be the D gene, on 5 matching bases. The CDR3 in this case is CASRSGSPVTQYF. The bases read TGTGCCAGCAGGTCGGGAAGCCCGGTGACCCAGTACTTC.